This T cell receptor (beta chain) was profiled in a study of T-cell memory formation after mild COVID-19. Germline V gives CDR1 KGHSH, CDR2 LQKENI. This CDR3 contains 17 residues. V was clipped by 1 base and J by 7 bases; unmatched bases: 10. MiXCR was run by TCRdb on the 5' RACE reads, yielding one entry per CDR3 protein. Here the sample spans about 350,000 distinct CDR3 sequences, approximately 13% being singletons. This receptor was taken from a man in his late teens or twenties who had mild COVID-19 (a few samples of this study predate the infection). Cell type and time point are not known. J is TRBJ2-2 and V is TRBV18, with 9 bases aligning to TRBD1. Sequenced input: PBMCs or a T cell subset sorted from them (not recorded which). Here the CDR3 DNA reads TGTGCCAGCTCACCACTACAGGGGGCTCGTAAGCTCGGGGAGCTGTTTTTT. Protein: CASSPLQGARKLGELFF.